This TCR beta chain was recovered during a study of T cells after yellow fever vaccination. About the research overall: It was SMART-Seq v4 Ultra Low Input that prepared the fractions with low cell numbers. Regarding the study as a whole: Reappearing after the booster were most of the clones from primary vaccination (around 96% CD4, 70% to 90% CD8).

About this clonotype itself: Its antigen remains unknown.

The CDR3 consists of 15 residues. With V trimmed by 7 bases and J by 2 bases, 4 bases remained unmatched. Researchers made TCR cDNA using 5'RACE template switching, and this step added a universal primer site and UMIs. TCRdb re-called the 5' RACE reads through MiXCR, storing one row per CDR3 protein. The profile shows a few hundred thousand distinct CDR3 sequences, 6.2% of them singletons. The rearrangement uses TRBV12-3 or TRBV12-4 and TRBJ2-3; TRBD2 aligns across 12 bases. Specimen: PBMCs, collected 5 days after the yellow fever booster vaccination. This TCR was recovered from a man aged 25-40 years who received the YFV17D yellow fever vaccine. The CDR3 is CASNRLAGDTDTQYF. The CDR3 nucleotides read TGTGCCAGCAATAGACTAGCGGGAGACACAGATACGCAGTATTTT.